This T cell receptor beta chain was sequenced in a study of blood T cell repertoires in COVID-19. The CDR3 length is 15 residues. CDR1 and CDR2 from the germline V gene are SGHRS and YFSETQ. V trimming: 4 bases; J trimming: 7 bases; junction bases outside the gene matches: 9. Sequencing used immunoSEQ multiplex PCR; TCRdb keeps in-frame clones, though not all of them. The sample has about 250,000 clones; around 88% are singletons. The sequenced sample was peripheral blood. The TCR comes from a man older than 75 with acute or convalescent COVID-19. The chain uses TRBV5-1 and TRBJ1-4, with TRBD1 matching 8 bases. CDR3 nucleotide sequence: TGCGCCAGCAGCCCCCCACAGGGGGAGGGTGAAAAACTGTTTTTT. It yields the protein CASSPPQGEGEKLFF.